Shown below are 24 T cell receptor beta chains from a single sample sequenced in a study of OX40 agonist ivuxolimab in advanced cancers. TCRdb's table, derived via immunoSEQ multiplex PCR, lists solely in-frame clones and lacks some. The data show 60,000 to 100,000 clones, around 87% seen once. The sequencing used CD4+ or CD8+ T cells sorted from blood, collected in a trial of the OX40 agonist ivuxolimab. These receptors were obtained from an adult with an advanced solid tumor such as melanoma, head and neck, liver or kidney cancer.

This chain links TRBV28 with TRBJ2-1; either TRBD1 or TRBD2 may fit D (6 bases each). This CDR3 contains 15 residues. Trimming removed 1 base at V and 9 bases at J, with 16 bases between. Germline V gene data show CDR1 as MDHEN and CDR2 as SYDVKM. The CDR3 loop reads CASSLFTPRGREQFF. In nucleotides, the CDR3 is TGTGCCAGCAGTTTATTTACTCCACGGGGGCGTGAGCAGTTCTTC.

V gene TRBV11-3 combines with J gene TRBJ2-7; a possible D gene is TRBD1 (6 bases). The CDR3 contains 14 residues. Between the trimmed V and J ends, which lost 0 bases and 7 bases, there was a span of 13 bases. Germline V gene data show CDR1 as SGHNT and CDR2 as YENEEA. The CDR3 spells CASSLDTGSREQYF. CDR3 bases: TGTGCCAGCAGCTTAGATACAGGGTCCAGGGAGCAGTACTTC.

The CDR3 region is CAISDGTLGYTF. Written as DNA, the CDR3 is TGTGCCATCAGTGATGGGACCCTGGGCTACACCTTC. This sequence joins TRBV10-3 and TRBJ1-2; D might be TRBD1 (5 bases). Trimming took off 3 bases at V and 8 bases at J, with 10 bases between the two ends. This CDR3 region has 12 residues. In germline, CDR1 is ENHRY, CDR2 SYGVKD.

The chain recombines TRBV18 with TRBJ1-1, with D uncertain. V lost 5 bases and J lost 11, with 24 bases in between. Germline V gene data show CDR1 as KGHSH and CDR2 as LQKENI. CDR3 length: 15 amino acids. CDR3 amino acids: CASSSRAGLFSVAFF. DNA for the CDR3: TGTGCCAGCTCATCTCGGGCGGGTTTATTTTCTGTGGCTTTCTTT.

This clone has just one count. The gene calls are TRBV12-5 and TRBJ2-1, with 8 nucleotides matching TRBD1. The CDR3 consists of 17 residues. Germline CDR1 LGHNT, CDR2 FRNRAP. J was trimmed by 1 base and V by 0 bases; bases with no gene match: 5. CDR3 loop: CASGLVGRTGSYNEQFF. The CDR3 DNA reads TGTGCTAGTGGTTTGGTAGGGAGGACAGGGTCCTACAATGAGCAGTTCTTC.

A single count supports this clone. This rearrangement joins TRBV19 to TRBJ2-2, with a weak D call TRBD1 (6 bases). This CDR3 has 14 amino acids. Trimming shortened V by 8 bases and J by 2 bases, and 12 bases separated the two germline ends. The germline gives CDR1 LNHDA, CDR2 SQIVND (reference sequence). In nucleotides, the CDR3 is TGTGCCAGTTCAGGGACACCTAACACCGGGGAGCTGTTTTTT. Translating it yields CASSGTPNTGELFF.

This sequence joins TRBV11-3 and TRBJ2-7, with D maybe TRBD1 (6 bases). The germline CDR1 and CDR2 sequences are SGHNT and YENEEA. The CDR3 loop spans 14 amino acids. V was cut by 5 bases and J by 4 bases, with 15 bases left in between. For the CDR3, the DNA is TGTGCCAGCAGCCCTTTCGACAGGCCATACGAGCAGTACTTC. Translated: CASSPFDRPYEQYF. The full variable domain, in which reference TRBV11-3 and TRBJ2-7 provide the parts outside the CDR3, is EAGVVQSPRYKIIEKKQPVAFWCNPISGHNTLYWYLQNLGQGPELLIRYENEEAVDDSQLPKDRFSAERLKGVDSTLKIQPAELGDSAVYLCASSPFDRPYEQYFGPGTRLTVT.

This chain connects TRBV21-1 to TRBJ2-7; TRBD2 is taken as the D call from the table, unchecked against the DNA. TRBV21-1 corresponds to a pseudogene. CDR3 size: 18 residues. CDR3 DNA: TGTGCCAGCAGCAGACGGAGACTAGCGGGCCTCGGGCCCTACGAGCAGTACTTC. The encoded protein is CASSRRRLAGLGPYEQYF.

The chain's CDR3 is CASSPPGGQINEQFF. Here the CDR3 DNA reads TGTGCCAGCTCACCACCGGGTGGACAGATCAATGAGCAGTTCTTC. The chain joins TRBV18 to TRBJ2-1, with D possibly being TRBD1 (6 bases). V was shortened by 0 bases and J by 6 bases, with 12 bases between the two germline ends. The germline V gene has CDR1 KGHSH and CDR2 LQKENI. The CDR3 covers 15 residues. The entire variable domain, with the rest obtained from reference TRBV18 and TRBJ2-1, is as follows: NAGVMQNPRHLVRRRGQEARLRCSPMKGHSHVYWYRQLPEEGLKFMVYLQKENIIDESGMPKERFSAEFPKEGPSILRIQQVVRGDSAAYFCASSPPGGQINEQFFGPGTRLTVL.

The rearrangement uses TRBV5-1 and TRBJ1-5; 8 bases align to TRBD1. J lost 5 bases, V lost 4 bases, and 11 bases had no gene match. Germline CDR1 and CDR2: SGHRS and YFSETQ. The CDR3 spans 16 residues. The CDR3 sequence is CASSPGQGGEHQPQHF. CDR3 coding DNA: TGCGCCAGCAGCCCTGGACAGGGTGGGGAGCATCAGCCCCAGCATTTT.

The rearrangement links TRBV29-1 to TRBJ2-1, with D uncertain. CDR1 is SQVTM and CDR2 is ANQGSEA in the germline V gene. CDR3 length: 14 residues. V lost 7 bases and J lost 4, with 17 bases in between. The CDR3 sequence is CSGAWNLGYNEQFF. The CDR3 DNA sequence: TGCAGCGGAGCATGGAACCTCGGTTACAATGAGCAGTTCTTC.

The gene calls are TRBV15 and TRBJ1-1, with a tentative D call TRBD1 (5 bases). CDR3 length: 14 residues. V gave up 0 bases and J gave up 1 base, with 6 bases separating them. Germline V gives CDR1 LNHNV, CDR2 YYDKDF (reference sequence). The CDR3 coding sequence is TGTGCCACCAGCAGAGATGGGGGGAACACTGAAGCTTTCTTT. Amino acids: CATSRDGGNTEAFF.

Only one count was recorded for this clone. The chain uses TRBV4-2 and TRBJ2-4; D is undetermined. Trimming took off 4 bases at V and 2 bases at J, with 12 bases between the two ends. Per the germline V gene, CDR1 is LGHNA and CDR2 is YNFKEQ. This CDR3 contains 15 residues. CDR3 DNA: TGTGCCAGCAGCCCCTCACAGTCGACCAAAAACATTCAGTACTTC. Protein: CASSPSQSTKNIQYF.

The DNA for the CDR3 is TGTGCCAGCAGTTTAGAATACCAAGAGACCCAGTACTTC. Its translation: CASSLEYQETQYF. The rearrangement links TRBV27 to TRBJ2-5; D is unresolved. The germline V gene has CDR1 MNHEY and CDR2 SMNVEV (reference sequence). The V end was cut by 2 bases, the J end by 0 bases, with 4 bases between. The CDR3 is 13 residues long.

The chain is built from TRBV19 and TRBJ1-1, with D maybe TRBD1 (6 bases). Germline assignment: CDR1 LNHDA and CDR2 SQIVND (reference sequence). Trimming shortened V by 4 bases and J by 3 bases, and 12 bases separated the two germline ends. The CDR3 consists of 14 residues. This CDR3 is CASSSVGGHTEAFF. The CDR3 DNA reads as TGTGCCAGTAGTAGTGTCGGGGGCCACACTGAAGCTTTCTTT.

The genes are TRBV28 and TRBJ1-6, with 9 bases that match TRBD1. Germline V lookup: CDR1 MDHEN, CDR2 SYDVKM. The CDR3 runs to 17 residues. V lost 7 bases, J lost 5 bases, and 12 bases stayed unmatched. Here the CDR3 DNA reads TGTGCCAGCATGGAGGGAGGGACAGGGAGTGATAATTCACCCCTCCACTTT. Translating it yields CASMEGGTGSDNSPLHF.

The rearrangement links TRBV15 to TRBJ1-1; D is uncertain. Trimming took off 5 bases at V and 4 bases at J, with 11 bases between the two ends. The CDR3 loop spans 13 amino acids. From germline, CDR1 is LNHNV and CDR2 YYDKDF (reference sequence). CDR3: CATSGQAGTEAFF. CDR3 nucleotide sequence: TGTGCCACCAGCGGTCAGGCGGGCACTGAAGCTTTCTTT.

The gene calls are TRBV5-4 and TRBJ2-3, with D perhaps matching TRBD1 (6 bases). The CDR3 is 16 amino acids. Germline CDR1 and CDR2: SGHNT and YYREEE (reference sequence). The ends were cut back, 1 base at V and 3 bases at J, with 15 bases in the middle. The CDR3 coding sequence is TGTGCCAGCAGCTTGAGGCTTCAGGGGCCGACAGATACGCAGTATTTT. Encoded protein: CASSLRLQGPTDTQYF.

The chain combines TRBV7-9 with TRBJ1-4; 7 bases map to TRBD1. The V gene end was trimmed by 1 base and the J gene end by 5 bases; junction bases not matched to a gene: 10. From germline, CDR1 is SEHNR and CDR2 FQNEAQ (reference sequence). CDR3 size: 17 residues. CDR3 protein: CASSLGGPGQHNEKLFF. CDR3 sequence (DNA): TGTGCCAGCAGCTTAGGTGGTCCGGGACAGCACAATGAAAAACTGTTTTTT.

V and J are TRBV10-3 and TRBJ1-3, with 7 bases aligning to TRBD1. This CDR3 region has 15 residues. Germline values: CDR1 ENHRY, CDR2 SYGVKD. V shed 0 bases, J shed 2 bases, and the junction held 1 base outside the gene matches. DNA of the CDR3: TGTGCCATCAGTGAGTCGCAGGGGGCTGGAAACACCATATATTTT. Amino acid sequence: CAISESQGAGNTIYF.

The chain employs TRBV6-1 and TRBJ1-1; D possibly corresponds to TRBD1 (5 bases). Looked up from germline, CDR1 is MNHNS and CDR2 is SASEGT. The CDR3 extends over 14 amino acids. Between the trimmed V and J ends, which lost 4 bases and 5 bases, there was a span of 14 bases. As DNA, the CDR3 is TGTGCCAGCAGTGTCACGCTTGGGGCAACTGAAGCTTTCTTT. It is translated as CASSVTLGATEAFF.

This clone appeared a few times. The chain combines TRBV2 with TRBJ1-1; 7 nucleotides align to TRBD1. CDR3 length equals 13 residues. Trimming cost V 4 bases and J 2 bases; bases outside gene matches: 1. CDR1 is SNHLY, CDR2 FYNNEI, per germline. The CDR3 region has the DNA TGTGCCAGCAGTGGGGACAGTAACACTGAAGCTTTCTTT. Amino acids: CASSGDSNTEAFF.

The chain links TRBV5-1 to TRBJ2-1; TRBD1 matches at 8 bases. Germline V gives CDR1 SGHRS, CDR2 YFSETQ. The CDR3 length is 15 residues. The trim removed 4 bases at V and 8 bases at J, leaving 11 bases unmatched. The CDR3, as DNA: TGCGCCAGCAGCAGCCGAGGACAGGGACGGGATGAGCAGTTCTTC. Amino acids: CASSSRGQGRDEQFF.

The chain is built from TRBV14 and TRBJ2-1; tentatively, D is TRBD2 (5 bases). The germline V gene encodes CDR1 SGHDN and CDR2 FVKESK. V lost 5 bases and J 0 bases, leaving 11 bases between the germline ends. The CDR3 consists of 15 residues. CDR3 loop: CASSKPGSSYNEQFF. CDR3 DNA sequence: TGTGCCAGCAGCAAACCGGGGAGCTCCTACAATGAGCAGTTCTTC.